The T cell receptor (beta chain) under discussion was sequenced for a study of blood T cell repertoires in COVID-19. Using immunoSEQ multiplex PCR, the repertoire was profiled, and TCRdb retains in-frame clones only, with some absent. The repertoire includes approximately 500,000 clones, around nine tenths of them detected once, and 7.5% to 9% sits in the top ten. V lost 6 bases and J lost 4, with 15 bases in between. The CDR3 length is 13 residues. The germline gives CDR1 SQVTM, CDR2 ANQGSEA. The clonotype comes from a woman aged 50 to 60 with COVID-19, enrolled during active disease. J is TRBJ1-1 and V is TRBV29-1; D unclear. Sequenced: peripheral blood. CDR3 protein: CSVYSALGTEAFF. The CDR3 DNA follows: TGCAGCGTATATAGCGCCCTAGGCACTGAAGCTTTCTTT.